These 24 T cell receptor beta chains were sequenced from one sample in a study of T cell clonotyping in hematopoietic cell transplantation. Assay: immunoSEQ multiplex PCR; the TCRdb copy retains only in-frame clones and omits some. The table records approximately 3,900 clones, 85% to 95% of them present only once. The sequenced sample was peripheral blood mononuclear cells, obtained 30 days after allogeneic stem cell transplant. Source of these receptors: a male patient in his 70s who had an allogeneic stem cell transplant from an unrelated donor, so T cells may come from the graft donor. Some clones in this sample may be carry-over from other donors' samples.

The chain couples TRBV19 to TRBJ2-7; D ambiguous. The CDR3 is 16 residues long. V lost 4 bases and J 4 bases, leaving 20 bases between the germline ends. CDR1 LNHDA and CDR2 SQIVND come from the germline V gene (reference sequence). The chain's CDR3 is CASSKKPVDGWYEQYF. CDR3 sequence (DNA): TGTGCCAGTAGTAAAAAACCCGTGGATGGGTGGTACGAGCAGTACTTC.

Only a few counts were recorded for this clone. CDR3 in amino acids: CASSYFHRQGEQYF. The CDR3, as DNA: TGTGCCAGCAGCTACTTCCACAGGCAAGGCGAGCAGTACTTC. J is TRBJ2-7 and V is TRBV28; D perhaps matches TRBD1 (5 bases). This CDR3 region has 14 residues. Germline CDR1 reads MDHEN; CDR2 reads SYDVKM. Between the trimmed V and J ends, which lost 6 bases and 6 bases, there was a span of 18 bases. Full variable domain (missing parts from reference TRBV28 and TRBJ2-7): DVKVTQSSRYLVKRTGEKVFLECVQDMDHENMFWYRQDPGLGLRLIYFSYDVKMKEKGDIPEGYSVSREKKERFSLILESASTNQTSMYLCASSYFHRQGEQYFGPGTRLTVT.

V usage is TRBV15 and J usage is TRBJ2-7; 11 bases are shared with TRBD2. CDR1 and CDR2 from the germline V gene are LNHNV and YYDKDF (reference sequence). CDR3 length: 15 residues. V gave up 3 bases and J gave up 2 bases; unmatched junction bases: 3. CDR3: CATSSQGLAAYEQYF. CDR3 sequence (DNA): TGTGCCACCAGCAGCCAGGGACTAGCGGCCTACGAGCAGTACTTC.

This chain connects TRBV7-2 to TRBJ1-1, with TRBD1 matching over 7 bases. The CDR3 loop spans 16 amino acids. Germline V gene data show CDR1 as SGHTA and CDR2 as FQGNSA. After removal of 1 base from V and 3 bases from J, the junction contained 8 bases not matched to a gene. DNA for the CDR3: TGTGCCAGCAGCTTAGATGCATGGACAGGAGACACTGAAGCTTTCTTT. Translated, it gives CASSLDAWTGDTEAFF.

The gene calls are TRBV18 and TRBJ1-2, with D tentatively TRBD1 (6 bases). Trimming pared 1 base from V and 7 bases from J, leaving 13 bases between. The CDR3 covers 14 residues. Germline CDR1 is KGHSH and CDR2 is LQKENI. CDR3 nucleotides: TGTGCCAGCTCACCACAGACGGGGGCGCTTGGCTACACCTTC. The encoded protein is CASSPQTGALGYTF.

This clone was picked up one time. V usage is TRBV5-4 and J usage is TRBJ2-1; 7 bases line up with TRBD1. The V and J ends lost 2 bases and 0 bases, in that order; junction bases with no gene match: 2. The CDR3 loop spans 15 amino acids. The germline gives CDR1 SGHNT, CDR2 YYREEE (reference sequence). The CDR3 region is CASSFEGASYNEQFF. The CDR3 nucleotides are TGTGCCAGCAGCTTTGAGGGGGCCTCCTACAATGAGCAGTTCTTC.

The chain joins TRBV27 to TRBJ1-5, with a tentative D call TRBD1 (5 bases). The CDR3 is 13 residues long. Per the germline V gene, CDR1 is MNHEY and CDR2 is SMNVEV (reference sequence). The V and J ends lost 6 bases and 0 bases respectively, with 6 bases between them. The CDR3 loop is CASRGLSNQPQHF. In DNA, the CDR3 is TGTGCCAGCAGGGGGCTTAGCAATCAGCCCCAGCATTTT.

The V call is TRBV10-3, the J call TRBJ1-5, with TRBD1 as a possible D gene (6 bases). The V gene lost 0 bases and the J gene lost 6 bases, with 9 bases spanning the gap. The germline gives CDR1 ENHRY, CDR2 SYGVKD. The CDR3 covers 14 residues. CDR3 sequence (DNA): TGTGCCATCAGTGAGTCAGGGGGGACTCAGCCCCAGCATTTT. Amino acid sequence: CAISESGGTQPQHF.

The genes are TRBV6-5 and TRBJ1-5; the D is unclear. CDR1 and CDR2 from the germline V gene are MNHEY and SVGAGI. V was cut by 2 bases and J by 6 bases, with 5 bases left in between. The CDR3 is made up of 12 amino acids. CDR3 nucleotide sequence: TGTGCCAGCAGTTACGGCAGTCAGCCCCAGCATTTT. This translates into CASSYGSQPQHF.

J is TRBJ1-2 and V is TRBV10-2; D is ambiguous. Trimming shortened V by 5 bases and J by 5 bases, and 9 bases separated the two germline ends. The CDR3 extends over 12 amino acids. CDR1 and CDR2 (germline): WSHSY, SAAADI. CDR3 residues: CASSTQPYGYTF. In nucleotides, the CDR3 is TGCGCCAGCAGTACACAGCCTTATGGCTACACCTTC.

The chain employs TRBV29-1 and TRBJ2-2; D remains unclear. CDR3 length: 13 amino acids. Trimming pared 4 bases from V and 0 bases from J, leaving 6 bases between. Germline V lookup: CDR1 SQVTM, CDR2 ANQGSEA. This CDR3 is CSVGGTNTGELFF. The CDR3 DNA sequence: TGCAGCGTTGGGGGTACGAACACCGGGGAGCTGTTTTTT.

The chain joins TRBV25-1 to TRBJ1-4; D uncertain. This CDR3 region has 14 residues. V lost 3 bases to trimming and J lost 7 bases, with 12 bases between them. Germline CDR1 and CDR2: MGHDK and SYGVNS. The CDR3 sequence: CASSDPGRAEKLFF. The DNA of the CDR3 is TGTGCCAGCAGTGATCCGGGGAGGGCTGAAAAACTGTTTTTT.

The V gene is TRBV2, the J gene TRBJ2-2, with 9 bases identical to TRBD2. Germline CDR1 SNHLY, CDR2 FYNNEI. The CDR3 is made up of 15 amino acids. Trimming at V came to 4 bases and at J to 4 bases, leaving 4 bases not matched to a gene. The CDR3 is CASSGSGRPTGELFF. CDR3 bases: TGTGCCAGCAGTGGAAGCGGGAGGCCCACCGGGGAGCTGTTTTTT.

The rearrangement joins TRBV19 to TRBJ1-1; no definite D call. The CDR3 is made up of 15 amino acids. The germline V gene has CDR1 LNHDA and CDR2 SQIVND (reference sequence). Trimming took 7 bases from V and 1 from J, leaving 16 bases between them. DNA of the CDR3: TGTGCCAGTAATCTACTCCTGTCTTCGAACACTGAAGCTTTCTTT. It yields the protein CASNLLLSSNTEAFF.

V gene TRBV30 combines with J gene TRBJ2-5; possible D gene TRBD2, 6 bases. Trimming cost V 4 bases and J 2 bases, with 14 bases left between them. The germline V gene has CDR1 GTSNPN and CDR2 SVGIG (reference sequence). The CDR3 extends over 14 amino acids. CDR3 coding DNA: TGTGCCTGGACTGGGGCGGGGCGACAAGAGACCCAGTACTTC. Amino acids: CAWTGAGRQETQYF.

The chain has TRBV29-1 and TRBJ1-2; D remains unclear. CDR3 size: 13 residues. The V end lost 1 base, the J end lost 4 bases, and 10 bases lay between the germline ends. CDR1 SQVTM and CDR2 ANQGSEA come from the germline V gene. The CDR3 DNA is TGCAGCGTTGAAGTCAGCTCGAGCTATGGCTACACCTTC. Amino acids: CSVEVSSSYGYTF.

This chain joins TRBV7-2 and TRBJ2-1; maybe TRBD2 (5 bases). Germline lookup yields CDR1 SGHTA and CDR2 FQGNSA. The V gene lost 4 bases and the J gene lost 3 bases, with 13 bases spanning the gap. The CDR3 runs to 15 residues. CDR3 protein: CASSSGSGSYNEQFF. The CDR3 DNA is TGTGCCAGCAGCTCGGGAAGCGGAAGCTACAATGAGCAGTTCTTC.

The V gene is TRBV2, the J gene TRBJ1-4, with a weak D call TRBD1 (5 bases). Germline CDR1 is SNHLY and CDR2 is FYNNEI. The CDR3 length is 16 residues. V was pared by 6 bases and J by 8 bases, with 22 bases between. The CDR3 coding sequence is TGTGCCAGCAGGGCAGACAGCCACGCTGCGTCGGAAAAACTGTTTTTT. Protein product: CASRADSHAASEKLFF.

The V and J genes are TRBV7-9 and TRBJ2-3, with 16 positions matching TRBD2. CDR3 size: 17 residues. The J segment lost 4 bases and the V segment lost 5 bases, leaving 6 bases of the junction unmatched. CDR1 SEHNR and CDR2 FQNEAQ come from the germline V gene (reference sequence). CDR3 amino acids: CASSTGTSGRVPDTQYF. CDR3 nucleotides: TGTGCCAGCAGCACTGGGACTAGCGGGAGGGTCCCAGATACGCAGTATTTT.

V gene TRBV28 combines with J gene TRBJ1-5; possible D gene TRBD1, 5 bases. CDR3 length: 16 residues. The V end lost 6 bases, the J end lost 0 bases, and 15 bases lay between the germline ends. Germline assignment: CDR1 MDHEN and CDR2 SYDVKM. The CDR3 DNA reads TGTGCCAGCAGACAGGCCGTCGAGAGTAGCAATCAGCCCCAGCATTTT. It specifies CASRQAVESSNQPQHF.

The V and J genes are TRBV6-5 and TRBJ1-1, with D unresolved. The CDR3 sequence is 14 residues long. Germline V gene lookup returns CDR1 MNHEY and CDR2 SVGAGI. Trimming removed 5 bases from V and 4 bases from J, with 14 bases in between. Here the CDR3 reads CASSPLNEGTEAFF. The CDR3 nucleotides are TGTGCCAGCAGTCCCCTGAATGAGGGCACTGAAGCTTTCTTT.

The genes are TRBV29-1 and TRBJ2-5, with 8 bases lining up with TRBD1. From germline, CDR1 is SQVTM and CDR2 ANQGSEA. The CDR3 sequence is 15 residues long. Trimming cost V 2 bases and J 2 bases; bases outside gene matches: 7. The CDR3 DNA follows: TGCAGCGTTGAACCCGACAGGGGTCGACAAGAGACCCAGTACTTC. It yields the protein CSVEPDRGRQETQYF.

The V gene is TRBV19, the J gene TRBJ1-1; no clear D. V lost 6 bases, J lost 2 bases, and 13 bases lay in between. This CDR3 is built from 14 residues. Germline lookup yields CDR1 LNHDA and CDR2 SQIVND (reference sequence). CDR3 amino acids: CASRYGRLNTEAFF. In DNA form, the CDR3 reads TGTGCCAGTAGGTACGGTCGGTTAAACACTGAAGCTTTCTTT. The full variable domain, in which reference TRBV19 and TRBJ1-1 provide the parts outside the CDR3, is DGGITQSPKYLFRKEGQNVTLSCEQNLNHDAMYWYRQDPGQGLRLIYYSQIVNDFQKGDIAEGYSVSREKKESFPLTVTSAQKNPTAFYLCASRYGRLNTEAFFGQGTRLTVV.

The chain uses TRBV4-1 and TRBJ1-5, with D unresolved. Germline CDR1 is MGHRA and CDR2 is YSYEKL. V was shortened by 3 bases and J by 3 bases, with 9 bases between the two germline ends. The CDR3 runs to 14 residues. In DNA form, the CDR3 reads TGCGCCAGCAGCCACGGACTGCTCAATCAGCCCCAGCATTTT. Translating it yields CASSHGLLNQPQHF.